The entry below gives a single T cell receptor (beta chain) sequence along with its context. The data were taken from a study of CD8+ T cells in alopecia areata. Trimming shortened V by 5 bases and J by 5 bases, and 21 bases separated the two germline ends. This CDR3 is built from 16 residues. Per germline, CDR1 MNHEY and CDR2 SMNVEV (reference sequence). As the sequencing template, cDNA was produced by extracting RNA and reverse transcribing it. Clones were read by immunoSEQ multiplex PCR, and TCRdb kept only the in-frame ones, dropping some. This sample carries 95,000 to 110,000 clones, less than 70% of them seen once, and the ten largest clones take around 8.8%.

This receptor was taken from a human donor in good health. Sequenced input: CD4+ T cells sorted from blood. The chain carries TRBV27 and TRBJ1-1; D unclear. Here the CDR3 DNA reads TGTGCCAGCAGTCCCGTGCTTAGGAGGGTAAGAACTGAAGCTTTCTTT. Amino acids: CASSPVLRRVRTEAFF.